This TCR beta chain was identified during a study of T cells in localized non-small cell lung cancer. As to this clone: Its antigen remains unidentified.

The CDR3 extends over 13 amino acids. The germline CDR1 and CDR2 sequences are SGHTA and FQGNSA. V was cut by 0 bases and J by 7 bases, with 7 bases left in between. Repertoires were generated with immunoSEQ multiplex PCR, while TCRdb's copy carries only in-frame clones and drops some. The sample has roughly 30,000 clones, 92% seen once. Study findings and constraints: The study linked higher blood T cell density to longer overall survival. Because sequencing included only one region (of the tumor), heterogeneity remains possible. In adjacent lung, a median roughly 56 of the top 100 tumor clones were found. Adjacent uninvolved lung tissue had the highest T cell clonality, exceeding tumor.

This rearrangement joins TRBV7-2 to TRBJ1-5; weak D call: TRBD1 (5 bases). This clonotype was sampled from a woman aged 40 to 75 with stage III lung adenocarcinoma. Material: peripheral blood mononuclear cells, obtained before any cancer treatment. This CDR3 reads CASSLAGDQPQHF. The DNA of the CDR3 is TGTGCCAGCAGCTTAGCTGGGGACCAGCCCCAGCATTTT.